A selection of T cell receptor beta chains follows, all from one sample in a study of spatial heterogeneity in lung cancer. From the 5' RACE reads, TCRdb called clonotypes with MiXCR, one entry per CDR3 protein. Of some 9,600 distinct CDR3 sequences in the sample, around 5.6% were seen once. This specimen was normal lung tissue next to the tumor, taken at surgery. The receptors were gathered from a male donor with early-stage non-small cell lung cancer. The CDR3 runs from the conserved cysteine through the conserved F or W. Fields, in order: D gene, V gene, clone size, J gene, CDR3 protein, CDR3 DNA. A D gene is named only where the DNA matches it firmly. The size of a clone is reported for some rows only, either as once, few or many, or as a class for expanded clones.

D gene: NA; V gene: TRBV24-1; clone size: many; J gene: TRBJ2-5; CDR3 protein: CATSDMRETQYF; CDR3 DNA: TGTGCCACCAGTGATATGAGGGAGACCCAGTACTTC
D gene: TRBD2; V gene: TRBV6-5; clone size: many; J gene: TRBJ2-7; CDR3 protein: CASWTSGRVYEQYF; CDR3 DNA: TGTGCCAGTTGGACTAGCGGGAGGGTCTACGAGCAGTACTTC
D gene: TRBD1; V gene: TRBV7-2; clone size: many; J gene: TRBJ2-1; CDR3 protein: CASSSTWGTAIYNEQFF; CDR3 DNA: TGTGCCAGCAGCTCGACCTGGGGGACAGCCATTTACAATGAGCAGTTCTTC
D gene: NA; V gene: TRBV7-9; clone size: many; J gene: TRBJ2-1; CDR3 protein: CASLPRLIDEQFF; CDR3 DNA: TGTGCCAGCCTCCCCCGTCTCATTGATGAGCAGTTCTTC
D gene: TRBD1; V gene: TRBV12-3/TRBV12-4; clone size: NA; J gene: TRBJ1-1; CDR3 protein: CASSQLQTGLNTEAFF; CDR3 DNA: TGTGCCAGCAGTCAGCTCCAGACAGGGTTGAACACTGAAGCTTTCTTT
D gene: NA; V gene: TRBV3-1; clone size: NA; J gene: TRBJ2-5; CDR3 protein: CASRETQYF; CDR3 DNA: TGTGCCAGCAGAGAGACCCAGTACTTC
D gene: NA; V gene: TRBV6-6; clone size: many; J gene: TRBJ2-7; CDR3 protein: CASSLGLRGSEQYF; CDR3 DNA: TGTGCCAGCAGCTTGGGATTAAGGGGGTCTGAGCAGTACTTC
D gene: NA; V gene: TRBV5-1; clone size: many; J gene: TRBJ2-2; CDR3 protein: CASSLGGSNTGELFF; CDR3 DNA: TGCGCCAGCAGCTTAGGGGGGTCGAACACCGGGGAGCTGTTTTTT
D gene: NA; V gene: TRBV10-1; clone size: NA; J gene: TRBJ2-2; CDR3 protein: CASSDSGGTGELFF; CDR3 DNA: TGCGCCAGCAGTGATTCCGGGGGCACCGGGGAGCTGTTTTTT
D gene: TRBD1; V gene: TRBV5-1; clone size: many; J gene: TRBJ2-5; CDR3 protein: CASSVAGQGPLETQYF; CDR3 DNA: TGCGCCAGCAGCGTTGCGGGACAGGGACCCTTGGAGACCCAGTACTTC
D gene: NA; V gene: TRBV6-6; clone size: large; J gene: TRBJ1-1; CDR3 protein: CASSYSGGQEAFF; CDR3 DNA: TGTGCCAGCAGTTACTCGGGGGGCCAGGAAGCTTTCTTT
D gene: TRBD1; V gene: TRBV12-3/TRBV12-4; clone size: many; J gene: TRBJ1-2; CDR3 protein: CASSTGQVDGYTF; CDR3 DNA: TGTGCCAGCAGCACGGGACAGGTTGACGGCTACACCTTC
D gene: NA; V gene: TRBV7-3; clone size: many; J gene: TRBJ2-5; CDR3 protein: CASSLSPDQTQYF; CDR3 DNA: TGTGCCAGCAGCTTAAGCCCCGACCAAACCCAGTACTTC
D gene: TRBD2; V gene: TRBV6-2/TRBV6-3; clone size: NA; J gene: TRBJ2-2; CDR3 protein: CASRQTGLAVDGELFF; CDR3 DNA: TGTGCCAGCAGACAGACGGGACTAGCGGTTGACGGGGAGCTGTTTTTT
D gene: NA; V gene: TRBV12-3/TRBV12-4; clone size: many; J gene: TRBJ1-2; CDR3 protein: CASSPDPDYGYTF; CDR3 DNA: TGTGCCAGCAGTCCTGATCCCGACTATGGCTACACCTTC
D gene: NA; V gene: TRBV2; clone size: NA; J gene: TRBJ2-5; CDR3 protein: CASSEEGGETQYF; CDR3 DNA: TGTGCCAGCAGTGAAGAGGGAGGAGAGACCCAGTACTTC
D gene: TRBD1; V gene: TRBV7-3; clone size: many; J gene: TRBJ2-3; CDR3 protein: CASSEGQFTDTQYF; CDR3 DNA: TGTGCCAGCAGCGAGGGACAGTTCACAGATACGCAGTATTTT
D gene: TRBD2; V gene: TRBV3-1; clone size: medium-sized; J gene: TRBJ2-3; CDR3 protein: CASSPNSGRSDTQYF; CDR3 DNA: TGTGCCAGCAGCCCCAATAGCGGGAGATCAGATACGCAGTATTTT
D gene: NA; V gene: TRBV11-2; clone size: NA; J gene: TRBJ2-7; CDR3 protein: CASSSQGGAYEQYF; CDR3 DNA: TGTGCCAGCAGCTCCCAAGGCGGTGCCTACGAGCAGTACTTC
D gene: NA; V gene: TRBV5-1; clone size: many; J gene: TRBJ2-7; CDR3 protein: CASSLAAGIGYEQYF; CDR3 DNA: TGCGCCAGCAGCTTGGCGGCGGGAATCGGGTACGAGCAGTACTTC
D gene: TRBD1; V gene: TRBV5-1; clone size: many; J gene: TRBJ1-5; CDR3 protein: CASSPGQGGQPQHF; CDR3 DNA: TGCGCCAGCAGCCCCGGACAGGGGGGGCAGCCCCAGCATTTT
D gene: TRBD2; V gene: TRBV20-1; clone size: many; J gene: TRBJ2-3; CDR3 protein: CSARGLAGGGTDTQYF; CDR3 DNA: TGCAGTGCTAGAGGGCTAGCGGGGGGGGGCACAGATACGCAGTATTTT
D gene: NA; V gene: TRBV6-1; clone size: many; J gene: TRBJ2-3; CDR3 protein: CASSDSPWDTQYF; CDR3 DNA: TGTGCCAGCAGTGACAGCCCATGGGATACGCAGTATTTT
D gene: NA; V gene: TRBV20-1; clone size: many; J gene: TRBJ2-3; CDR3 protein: CSAGPGADTQYF; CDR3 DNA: TGCAGTGCGGGCCCAGGGGCAGATACGCAGTATTTT
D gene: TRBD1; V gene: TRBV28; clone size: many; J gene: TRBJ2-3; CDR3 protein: CASIITGGPTDTQYF; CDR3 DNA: TGTGCCAGCATTATAACAGGGGGGCCCACAGATACGCAGTATTTT
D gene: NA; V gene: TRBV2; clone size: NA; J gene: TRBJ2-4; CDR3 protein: CASRQGWNIQYF; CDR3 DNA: TGTGCCAGCAGGCAGGGGTGGAACATTCAGTACTTC
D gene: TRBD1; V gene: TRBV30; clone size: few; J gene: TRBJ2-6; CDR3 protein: CAWSRDRVGSGANVLTF; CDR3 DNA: TGTGCCTGGAGTAGGGACAGGGTCGGCTCTGGGGCCAACGTCCTGACTTTC
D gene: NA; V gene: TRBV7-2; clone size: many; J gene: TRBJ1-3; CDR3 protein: CASSLVGGALGNTIYF; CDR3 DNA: TGTGCCAGCAGCTTAGTTGGGGGCGCGCTAGGAAACACCATATATTTT
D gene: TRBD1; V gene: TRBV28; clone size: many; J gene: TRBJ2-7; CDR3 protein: CASTPRTGKSYEQYF; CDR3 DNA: TGTGCCAGCACCCCCCGGACAGGGAAATCCTACGAGCAGTACTTC
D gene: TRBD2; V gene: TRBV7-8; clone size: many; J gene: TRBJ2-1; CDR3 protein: CASSVTSGGAYNEQFF; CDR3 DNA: TGTGCCAGCAGCGTAACTAGCGGGGGGGCTTACAATGAGCAGTTCTTC
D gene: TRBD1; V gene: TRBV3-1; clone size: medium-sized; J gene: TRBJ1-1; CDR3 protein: CASSTPGTGSTEAFF; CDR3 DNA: TGTGCCAGTAGCACCCCCGGGACAGGGAGCACTGAAGCTTTCTTT
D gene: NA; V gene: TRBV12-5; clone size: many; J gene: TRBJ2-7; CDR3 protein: CASPGEQYF; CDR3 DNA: TGTGCTAGTCCGGGCGAGCAGTACTTC